This T cell receptor beta chain was sequenced during a study of T cells in Graves' hyperthyroidism and ophthalmopathy. CDR1 is MNHEY, CDR2 SVGAGI, per germline. J lost 0 bases, V lost 2 bases, and 10 bases had no gene match. CDR3 length: 18 residues. RNA transcripts were the template for amplifying TCR beta CDR3 regions. During a first-round RT-PCR of the TCR CDR3, the HTBI primer set was used. TCRdb reanalysed the multiplex PCR reads using MiXCR and keeps one entry per CDR3 protein. The data hold about 740,000 distinct CDR3 sequences, with 12% to 15% observed a single time. This receptor was obtained from a woman under 30 with Graves' hyperthyroidism. The chain links TRBV6-5 to TRBJ2-7; 10 bases match TRBD2. The specimen sequenced was blood. The CDR3 bases are TGTGCCAGCAGTTACCGGGGACTAGCGAGGTTTGGCTCCTACGAGCAGTACTTC. Its protein is CASSYRGLARFGSYEQYF.